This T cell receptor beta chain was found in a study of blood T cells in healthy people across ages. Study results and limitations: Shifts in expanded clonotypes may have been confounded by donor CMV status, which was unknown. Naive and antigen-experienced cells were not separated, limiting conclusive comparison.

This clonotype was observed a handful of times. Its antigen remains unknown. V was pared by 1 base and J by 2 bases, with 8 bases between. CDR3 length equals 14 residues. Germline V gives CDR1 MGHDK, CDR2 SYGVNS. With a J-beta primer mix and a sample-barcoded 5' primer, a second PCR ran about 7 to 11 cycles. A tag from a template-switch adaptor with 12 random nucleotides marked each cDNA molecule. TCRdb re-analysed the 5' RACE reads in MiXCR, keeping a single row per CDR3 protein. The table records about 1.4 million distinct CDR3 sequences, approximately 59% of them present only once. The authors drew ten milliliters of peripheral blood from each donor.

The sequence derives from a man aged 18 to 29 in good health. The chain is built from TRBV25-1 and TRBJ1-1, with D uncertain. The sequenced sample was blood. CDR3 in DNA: TGTGCCAGCAGTGAATTAACAAAAAACACTGAAGCTTTCTTT. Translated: CASSELTKNTEAFF.